This TCR beta chain was sequenced during a study of T cell responses to AZD1222 COVID-19 vaccine. Worth noting for this clone: The target antigen is unknown.

Assay used: immunoSEQ multiplex PCR; TCRdb lists only in-frame clones, some missing. This table holds more than 90,000 clones, 85% to 90% found once. Study-level findings and limits: Spike-spanning, vaccine-associated CD4 TCRs were dominant at 160-218 and 743-854.

The length of the CDR3 is 14 residues. CDR1 SGHKS and CDR2 YYEKEE come from the germline V gene (reference sequence). V dropped 5 bases and J dropped 3; count of bases not matched to a gene: 6. The rearrangement links TRBV5-5 to TRBJ1-2, with 8 nucleotides matching TRBD1. The sequence was obtained from an adult who received the AZD1222 COVID-19 vaccine. Sequencing was performed on peripheral blood, taken 28 days after the second AZD1222 dose. DNA for the CDR3: TGTGCCAGCAGGCCCGGGACAGGCGACTATGGCTACACCTTC. Translating it yields CASRPGTGDYGYTF.